This TCR beta chain was captured in a study of blood T cell repertoires in COVID-19. Study-level background: Specimens from acute and convalescent COVID-19 originated in the United States, Italy and Spain. Sources were T cells, B-cell-depleted T cells, or PBMCs; the material itself was cDNA or gDNA.

Authors' processing steps: Researchers report that nucleated cell counts were estimated from reference gene primer amplification. TCRdb keeps only in-frame clones here, not all; method: immunoSEQ multiplex PCR. That table is the source of V, J and clone size, and D and trimming were worked out from the DNA. The table records 45,000 to 60,000 clones, 88% of them present only once. Deletions cut 2 bases from V and 8 bases from J, with 11 bases between. CDR1 and CDR2 from the germline V gene are SEHNR and FQNEAQ (reference sequence). The CDR3 totals 13 residues. This sequence joins TRBV7-9 and TRBJ2-3; D is unclear. This TCR was recovered from a man in his fifties or sixties with active COVID-19. Sequences were obtained from peripheral blood. The chain's CDR3 is CASSLTTTFTQYF. The CDR3 DNA reads as TGTGCCAGCAGCTTAACTACTACCTTTACGCAGTATTTT.